This is a list of T cell receptor beta chains from one sample in a study of shared clonotypes between healthy human individuals. The method was immunoSEQ multiplex PCR; TCRdb's version includes in-frame clones alone and lacks a portion of them. The top ten hold around 24% of the sample, which has approximately 740,000 clones, approximately 92% seen once. The sequenced sample was naive CD8+ T cells sorted from blood. All receptors derive from a man aged 25-45 years in good health. Each CDR3 is given with its conserved first and last residue. D genes are given only for firm matches. Expanded clones are given a class, and other clones once, few, many or no size at all.

v_gene	d_gene	abundance	j_gene	CDR3aa	CDR3nt
TRBV27	TRBD1	NA	TRBJ2-7	CASKTGVVGEQYF	TGTGCCAGCAAGACAGGGGTGGTTGGCGAGCAGTACTTC
TRBV19	NA	NA	TRBJ2-5	CASSIVQQETQYF	TGTGCCAGTAGTATCGTACAGCAAGAGACCCAGTACTTC
TRBV5-4	TRBD2	NA	TRBJ2-7	CASSTPTSGEQYF	TGTGCCAGCAGCACCCCGACTAGCGGCGAGCAGTACTTC
TRBV7-9	NA	NA	TRBJ2-5	CASSSDSTQETQYF	TGTGCCAGCAGCTCAGACAGTACCCAAGAGACCCAGTACTTC
TRBV7-2	NA	NA	TRBJ2-1	CASSSVGPRSYNEQFF	TGTGCCAGCAGCTCGGTAGGACCACGCTCCTACAATGAGCAGTTCTTC
TRBV7-9	TRBD1	NA	TRBJ1-1	CASRATGVNTEAFF	TGTGCCAGCAGGGCTACAGGGGTGAACACTGAAGCTTTCTTT
TRBV7-2	NA	few	TRBJ2-7	CASSPRGGYEQYF	TGTGCCAGCAGCCCTCGGGGCGGGTACGAGCAGTACTTC
TRBV13	NA	NA	TRBJ2-7	CASSRQGEGSYEQYF	TGTGCCAGCAGCCGGCAGGGCGAGGGTTCCTACGAGCAGTACTTC
TRBV13	NA	NA	TRBJ2-3	CASSLATPTASTDTQYF	TGTGCCAGCAGCTTAGCGACACCGACAGCCAGCACAGATACGCAGTATTTT
TRBV15	TRBD2	NA	TRBJ2-1	CATSRSGLAGVNEQFF	TGTGCCACCAGCAGAAGCGGACTAGCGGGAGTAAATGAGCAGTTCTTC
TRBV4-1	NA	NA	TRBJ1-4	CASSPLGWVNEKLFF	TGCGCCAGCAGCCCCCTAGGGTGGGTCAATGAAAAACTGTTTTTT
TRBV6-5	NA	NA	TRBJ2-1	CASRTAVNEQFF	TGTGCCAGCCGAACCGCAGTGAATGAGCAGTTCTTC
TRBV7-9	NA	NA	TRBJ2-1	CASTSSARSYNEQFF	TGTGCCAGCACCTCTTCGGCCCGGTCCTACAATGAGCAGTTCTTC
TRBV30	NA	NA	TRBJ1-1	CAWSVLIGGLEGNTEAFF	TGTGCCTGGAGTGTTCTCATAGGGGGGTTAGAAGGAAACACTGAAGCTTTCTTT
TRBV12-2	NA	NA	TRBJ2-5	CASRLAERRQGETQYF	TGTGCAAGTCGCTTAGCGGAACGACGACAGGGAGAGACCCAGTACTTC
TRBV7-7	NA	NA	TRBJ2-2	CASSFNRELFF	TGTGCCAGCAGCTTCAACCGGGAGCTGTTTTTT
TRBV6-1	NA	once	TRBJ2-7	CATDKIGANEQYF	TGTGCCACAGATAAAATAGGGGCGAACGAGCAGTACTTC
TRBV4-1	NA	NA	TRBJ2-7	CASSQGEGRYEQYF	TGCGCCAGCAGCCAAGGTGAGGGGCGTTACGAGCAGTACTTC
TRBV14	NA	once	TRBJ2-7	CASSQDPGLSYEQYF	TGTGCCAGCAGCCAAGATCCCGGACTCTCCTACGAGCAGTACTTC
TRBV27	NA	once	TRBJ1-1	CASSLVDTTEAFF	TGTGCCAGCAGTTTAGTGGACACCACTGAAGCTTTCTTT
TRBV6-6	TRBD1	NA	TRBJ2-7	CASSEGATYEQYF	TGTGCCAGCAGTGAGGGGGCAACTTACGAGCAGTACTTC
TRBV7-8	NA	once	TRBJ2-1	CASSLQPGMVFNEQFF	TGTGCCAGCAGCTTACAACCCGGGATGGTCTTCAATGAGCAGTTCTTC
TRBV27	NA	NA	TRBJ2-1	CASTDGLPHYNEQFF	TGTGCCAGCACCGATGGGCTCCCCCACTACAATGAGCAGTTCTTC
TRBV7-9	TRBD1	once	TRBJ1-2	CASSARLTGDGYTF	TGTGCCAGCAGCGCCCGCTTGACAGGGGATGGCTACACCTTC
TRBV10-2	TRBD1	NA	TRBJ1-1	CASKEPGQGLRGREAFF	TGCGCCAGCAAAGAACCGGGACAGGGGCTGAGGGGTAGGGAAGCTTTCTTT
TRBV27	TRBD2	NA	TRBJ2-1	CASSFSSGINEQFF	TGTGCCAGCAGTTTCTCTAGCGGAATCAATGAGCAGTTCTTC
TRBV7-3	NA	NA	TRBJ2-7	CASSLTDSPYYEQYF	TGTGCCAGCAGCTTGACAGACAGCCCATACTACGAGCAGTACTTC
TRBV19	NA	NA	TRBJ1-1	CASSIWWTDVTEAFF	TGTGCCAGTAGTATTTGGTGGACAGACGTCACTGAAGCTTTCTTT
TRBV5-4	TRBD1	NA	TRBJ1-2	CASSTRQGANYGYTF	TGTGCCAGCAGCACCAGACAGGGGGCGAACTATGGCTACACCTTC
TRBV13	TRBD2	NA	TRBJ2-1	CASSSWLAGDRSGNEQFF	TGTGCCAGCAGCTCCTGGCTAGCGGGAGATCGGTCGGGTAATGAGCAGTTCTTC
TRBV11-2	NA	NA	TRBJ2-3	CASSLERGTNFYDTQYF	TGTGCCAGCAGCTTAGAGAGGGGGACCAACTTTTACGATACGCAGTATTTT
TRBV9	TRBD2	NA	TRBJ2-1	CASSVTSGTNEQFF	TGTGCCAGCAGCGTAACTAGCGGGACTAATGAGCAGTTCTTC
TRBV11-2	NA	NA	TRBJ2-1	CASSRPGGAGHEQFF	TGTGCCAGCAGCCGACCCGGTGGGGCGGGCCATGAGCAGTTCTTC
TRBV28	TRBD1	NA	TRBJ1-2	CASSSRTGEGYTF	TGTGCCAGCAGTTCGAGGACAGGGGAGGGCTACACCTTC